Presented here are 30 T cell receptor beta chains from one specimen sequenced in a study of blood T cell repertoires in COVID-19. Some clones are missing from TCRdb's copy, which holds only in-frame ones; the method was immunoSEQ multiplex PCR. The sample includes about 92,000 clones, around 72% of them seen just once. The sample comprised peripheral blood. The receptors derive from an older woman in a cohort sampled during active or convalescent COVID-19.

The gene calls are TRBV11-1 and TRBJ2-7; D unclear. The germline V gene has CDR1 SGHAT and CDR2 FQDESV (reference sequence). V lost 5 bases to trimming and J lost 0 bases, with 5 bases between them. This CDR3 spans 12 amino acids. Written as DNA, the CDR3 is TGTGCCAGCAGCCTCTCCTCCTACGAGCAGTACTTC. Translating gives CASSLSSYEQYF.

The V call is TRBV3-1 (or the pseudogene TRBV3-2), the J call TRBJ2-3, with D possibly being TRBD1 (5 bases). The CDR3 covers 13 residues. Trimming took off 0 bases at V and 8 bases at J, with 9 bases between the two ends. CDR1 and CDR2 (germline): LGHDT, YNNKEL (reference sequence). The CDR3 spells CASSQEIQGTQYF. In DNA form, the CDR3 reads TGTGCCAGCAGCCAAGAAATCCAGGGTACGCAGTATTTT.

CDR3 coding DNA: TGTGCCATCAGGGGACAGGGGATCAATCAGCCCCAGCATTTT. Amino acid sequence: CAIRGQGINQPQHF. V gene TRBV10-3 combines with J gene TRBJ1-5; 10 bases agree with TRBD1. J lost 3 bases, V lost 6 bases, and 2 bases had no gene match. The CDR3 has 14 amino acids. Germline V gives CDR1 ENHRY, CDR2 SYGVKD.

The chain joins TRBV5-1 to TRBJ1-6; a possible D gene is TRBD1 (6 bases). The V gene's germline CDR1 is SGHRS and CDR2 YFSETQ. This CDR3 spans 16 amino acids. With 0 bases removed from V and 9 bases from J, the gap between germline ends came to 16 bases. CDR3 region: CASSLEGHPRTSPLHF. The DNA for the CDR3 is TGCGCCAGCAGCTTGGAGGGACACCCAAGGACTTCACCCCTCCACTTT. Filled out from reference TRBV5-1 and TRBJ1-6, the complete variable domain reads KAGVTQTPRYLIKTRGQQVTLSCSPISGHRSVSWYQQTPGQGLQFLFEYFSETQRNKGNFPGRFSGRQFSNSRSEMNVSTLELGDSALYLCASSLEGHPRTSPLHFGNGTRLTVT.

This clone was observed a handful of times. The genes are TRBV5-6 and TRBJ1-6; D may be TRBD1 (5 bases). Between the trimmed V and J ends, which lost 4 bases and 10 bases, there was a span of 12 bases. The V gene's germline CDR1 is SGHDT and CDR2 YYEEEE. The CDR3 is 13 amino acids. This chain's CDR3 is CASSDRQFSPLHF. CDR3 coding DNA: TGTGCCAGCAGCGACCGACAGTTCTCACCCCTCCACTTT.

The gene calls are TRBV4-1 and TRBJ2-7; 9 bases fit TRBD1. CDR1 and CDR2 from the germline V gene are MGHRA and YSYEKL. The V gene end was trimmed by 3 bases and the J gene end by 0 bases; junction bases not matched to a gene: 15. The CDR3 sequence is 19 residues long. As DNA, the CDR3 is TGCGCCAGCAGCCACCAGACCAGGGACAGGGTTCCAACCTCCTACGAGCAGTACTTC. It codes for CASSHQTRDRVPTSYEQYF.

This sequence joins TRBV20-1 and TRBJ2-7, with TRBD1 as a possible D gene (5 bases). Germline CDR1 and CDR2: DFQATT and SNEGSKA (reference sequence). The CDR3 contains 15 residues. The V end lost 3 bases, the J end lost 4 bases, and 19 bases lay between the germline ends. Here the CDR3 DNA reads TGCAGTGCTAGTCGTGTGCAGGGTCAGACGTACGAGCAGTACTTC. It translates to CSASRVQGQTYEQYF.

The chain uses TRBV4-1 and TRBJ2-7, with D uncertain. The V and J ends lost 0 bases and 4 bases respectively, with 19 bases between them. CDR3 length: 17 amino acids. Germline lookup yields CDR1 MGHRA and CDR2 YSYEKL. The CDR3 bases are TGCGCCAGCAGCCAAGATGTCGTGCCCACATTCTTTTACGAGCAGTACTTC. The encoded protein is CASSQDVVPTFFYEQYF.

The rearrangement links TRBV11-2 to TRBJ2-7, with 7 bases fitting TRBD1. Germline V gene data show CDR1 as SGHAT and CDR2 as FQNNGV. J lost 3 bases, V lost 3 bases, and 8 bases had no gene match. The CDR3 contains 15 residues. CDR3 in amino acids: CASSFDRVLGYEQYF. CDR3 sequence (DNA): TGTGCCAGCAGCTTCGACAGGGTATTGGGCTACGAGCAGTACTTC.

As for this clone: The sample carries other DNA sequences with the same CDR3. V usage is TRBV13 and J usage is TRBJ2-7; TRBD1 aligns across 9 bases. The CDR3 totals 14 residues. V lost 5 bases, J lost 4 bases, and 6 bases stayed unmatched. Germline loops: CDR1 PRHDT, CDR2 FYEKMQ (reference sequence). The CDR3, as DNA: TGTGCCAGCAGCCCACGGGACAGGGAATACGAGCAGTACTTC. Translated: CASSPRDREYEQYF.

The chain uses TRBV13 and TRBJ1-1; D is ambiguous. The V gene lost 6 bases and the J gene lost 1 base, with 12 bases spanning the gap. The CDR3 extends over 14 amino acids. Germline assignment: CDR1 PRHDT and CDR2 FYEKMQ (reference sequence). CDR3 sequence (DNA): TGTGCCAGCAGATTCCGAACAGAGAACACTGAAGCTTTCTTT. The encoded protein is CASRFRTENTEAFF.

The chain couples TRBV7-9 to TRBJ1-1; TRBD1 matches 7 bases. V was pared by 5 bases and J by 5 bases, with 8 bases of the junction left unmatched. CDR1 is SEHNR, CDR2 FQNEAQ, per germline (reference sequence). The CDR3 sequence is 14 residues long. The CDR3 region is CASSLPTGRTEAFF. The CDR3 DNA sequence: TGTGCCAGCAGCCTCCCGACAGGGAGGACTGAAGCTTTCTTT.

The chain recombines TRBV10-3 with TRBJ2-1; TRBD1 matches at 7 bases. Per the germline V gene, CDR1 is ENHRY and CDR2 is SYGVKD. The CDR3 totals 13 residues. The J segment lost 6 bases and the V segment lost 7 bases, leaving 6 bases of the junction unmatched. This CDR3 reads CAITDDRVNEQFF. The CDR3 nucleotides are TGTGCCATCACTGACGACAGGGTCAATGAGCAGTTCTTC.

The V gene is TRBV19, the J gene TRBJ2-5; 9 bases are shared with TRBD1. J was trimmed by 5 bases and V by 0 bases; bases with no gene match: 10. The CDR3 is made up of 17 amino acids. The germline CDR1 and CDR2 sequences are LNHDA and SQIVND (reference sequence). The CDR3 DNA follows: TGTGCCAGTAGTATAGAGGGGACAGGGTCCGCCGGGGAGACCCAGTACTTC. Protein product: CASSIEGTGSAGETQYF.

The V call is TRBV19, the J call TRBJ2-1; D perhaps matches TRBD1 (5 bases). The CDR3 length is 14 residues. CDR1 is LNHDA and CDR2 is SQIVND in the germline V gene (reference sequence). The V end lost 3 bases, the J end lost 10 bases, and 16 bases lay between the germline ends. CDR3 DNA: TGTGCCAGTAGTATTGCGACAGCCGTCGGGGAGCAGTTCTTC. Translating it yields CASSIATAVGEQFF.

Only a few counts were recorded for this clone. The CDR3 sequence is CAWKQINEKLFF. CDR3 DNA: TGTGCCTGGAAACAAATTAATGAAAAACTGTTTTTT. The chain recombines TRBV30 with TRBJ1-4; D not resolved. The CDR3 is 12 residues long. V lost 4 bases and J 4 bases, leaving 7 bases between the germline ends. The germline CDR1 and CDR2 sequences are GTSNPN and SVGIG (reference sequence).

The count of this clone is one. This chain links TRBV21-1 with TRBJ1-6; TRBD1 reflects the table's D call only, with no check against the DNA. TRBV21-1 is a known pseudogene. The CDR3 totals 18 residues. The CDR3 DNA reads as TGTGCCAGCAGCAAAGGGGACAGGGGGCCCCACTATAATTCACCCCTCCACTTT. This translates into CASSKGDRGPHYNSPLHF.

This clone appeared a few times. This chain connects TRBV5-5 to TRBJ2-3, with D perhaps matching TRBD2 (5 bases). CDR3 length: 14 amino acids. Germline CDR1 reads SGHKS; CDR2 reads YYEKEE (reference sequence). V lost 1 base and J lost 1, with 7 bases in between. Here the CDR3 DNA reads TGTGCCAGCAGCTTGCAGGAGGGCACAGATACGCAGTATTTT. Translated: CASSLQEGTDTQYF. The complete variable domain, with remaining parts taken from reference TRBV5-5 and TRBJ2-3, reads DAGVTQSPTHLIKTRGQQVTLRCSPISGHKSVSWYQQVLGQGPQFIFQYYEKEERGRGNFPDRFSARQFPNYSSELNVNALLLGDSALYLCASSLQEGTDTQYFGPGTRLTVL.

This clone was observed a single time. Here the CDR3 reads CASRTGQGTGNTIYF. The CDR3 DNA sequence: TGTGCCAGCAGGACAGGACAGGGGACTGGAAACACCATATATTTT. The chain links TRBV6-5 to TRBJ1-3; TRBD1 aligns across 9 bases. The V and J ends lost 6 bases and 2 bases, in that order; junction bases with no gene match: 5. From germline, CDR1 is MNHEY and CDR2 SVGAGI. The CDR3 contains 15 residues.

In its sample, this clone was seen many times. The CDR3 coding sequence is TGTGCCAGCTCACCAAAAGGGGGCGAGCAGTACTTC. Translated, it gives CASSPKGGEQYF. The V and J genes are TRBV18 and TRBJ2-7; the D gene is possibly TRBD1 (6 bases). V lost 2 bases and J lost 6, with 8 bases in between. Germline lookup yields CDR1 KGHSH and CDR2 LQKENI. The CDR3 sequence is 12 residues long.

The V call is TRBV5-5, the J call TRBJ2-7, with TRBD1 matching 9 bases. The length of the CDR3 is 14 residues. CDR1 and CDR2 (germline): SGHKS, YYEKEE (reference sequence). Unmatched junction bases numbered 11, after V lost 4 bases and J lost 9 bases. CDR3 bases: TGTGCCAGCAGCACCGATTTCGGGACAGGGACGCAGTACTTC. Translating it yields CASSTDFGTGTQYF.

The chain recombines TRBV2 with TRBJ2-3, with TRBD2 as a possible D gene (7 bases). V was clipped by 8 bases and J by 4 bases, with 28 bases between them. The CDR3 runs 18 residues. CDR1 is SNHLY, CDR2 FYNNEI, per germline. Here the CDR3 reads CASAEGMMAGADADTQYF. DNA of the CDR3: TGTGCCAGCGCCGAAGGGATGATGGCGGGGGCGGACGCAGATACGCAGTATTTT.

The chain joins TRBV11-2 to TRBJ1-2; TRBD1 might be the D (5 bases). V gave up 5 bases and J gave up 0 bases, with 13 bases separating them. The CDR3 runs 15 residues. Germline-derived CDR1 and CDR2 are SGHAT and FQNNGV. The CDR3 DNA sequence: TGTGCCAGCAGCCCGGAGGGACGGTCTAACTATGGCTACACCTTC. It encodes CASSPEGRSNYGYTF.

CDR3: CASSLASGDSPLHF. DNA for the CDR3: TGTGCCAGCAGCCTCGCCTCGGGGGATTCACCCCTCCACTTT. The chain recombines TRBV3-1 (or the pseudogene TRBV3-2) with TRBJ1-6, with D perhaps TRBD1 (5 bases). Germline CDR1 reads LGHDT; CDR2 reads YNNKEL (reference sequence). The CDR3 totals 14 residues. V lost 4 bases, J lost 8 bases, and 12 bases lay in between.

The rearrangement joins TRBV5-4 to TRBJ2-7; 8 bases line up with TRBD1. This CDR3 has 16 residues. Germline CDR1 SGHNT, CDR2 YYREEE (reference sequence). J gave up 9 bases and V 3 bases, and 17 bases lay outside the gene matches. In DNA, the CDR3 is TGTGCCAGCAGCTACCTCGGACAGGGACCGACCTTCCGGCAGTACTTC. Encoded protein: CASSYLGQGPTFRQYF.

This chain links TRBV2 with TRBJ2-1; possibly TRBD1 for D (5 bases). Germline assignment: CDR1 SNHLY and CDR2 FYNNEI. The CDR3 totals 15 residues. V lost 3 bases and J 2 bases, leaving 11 bases between the germline ends. The CDR3, as DNA: TGTGCCAGCAGTGATGAAGGGGCGACCTACAATGAGCAGTTCTTC. Amino acids: CASSDEGATYNEQFF.

On this clone itself: Other DNA sequences from this sample encode an identical CDR3 as well. The J gene is TRBJ1-2, the V gene TRBV28; D not resolved. Germline V gives CDR1 MDHEN, CDR2 SYDVKM. CDR3 length equals 12 residues. The V end was cut by 5 bases, the J end by 4 bases, with 8 bases between. CDR3 residues: CASSPDIYGYTF. CDR3 coding DNA: TGTGCCAGCAGTCCTGACATCTATGGCTACACCTTC.

Notes on this clone: The identical CDR3 is also encoded by other nucleotide sequences in the sample. The CDR3 region is CASSQGLAGGYEQYF. The CDR3 coding sequence is TGCGCCAGCAGCCAAGGACTAGCGGGGGGTTACGAGCAGTACTTC. The rearrangement joins TRBV4-1 to TRBJ2-7; TRBD2 matches at 13 bases. CDR1 and CDR2 (germline): MGHRA, YSYEKL. V gave up 1 base and J gave up 4 bases; unmatched junction bases: 1. This CDR3 is 15 amino acids long.

The rearrangement uses TRBV5-1 and TRBJ1-4, with 8 bases fitting TRBD1. Germline CDR1 is SGHRS and CDR2 is YFSETQ. The CDR3 covers 15 residues. V lost 4 bases to trimming and J lost 1 base; unmatched junction nucleotides: 3. The CDR3 is CASSAGTGTNEKLFF. The CDR3 bases are TGCGCCAGCAGCGCCGGGACAGGAACTAATGAAAAACTGTTTTTT.

There are a few counts of this clone. The chain is built from TRBV5-1 and TRBJ1-1; 11 bases line up with TRBD1. V shed 0 bases, J shed 0 bases, and the junction held 4 bases outside the gene matches. This CDR3 comprises 17 residues. The germline V gene has CDR1 SGHRS and CDR2 YFSETQ. The CDR3 loop is CASSLDGQGALNTEAFF. CDR3 bases: TGCGCCAGCAGCTTGGACGGACAGGGGGCTTTGAACACTGAAGCTTTCTTT.